The 25 T cell receptor beta chains in this list originate from one sample, sequenced in a study of blood T cell repertoires in COVID-19. Only in-frame clones appear in the TCRdb table, and some are missing; sequencing was by immunoSEQ multiplex PCR. The repertoire holds approximately 170,000 clones, with approximately 82% as singletons. The sequenced material came from PBMCs or T cells enriched from blood (not recorded which). The source is a woman between 45 and 65 years old in a cohort exposed to, infected with or recovered from COVID-19 (not recorded which).

The chain employs TRBV21-1 and TRBJ1-5. TRBV21-1 is labeled a pseudogene. This CDR3 has 15 amino acids. The CDR3 region has the DNA TGTGCCAGCAGCACCCGAGGGTATAGCAATCAGCCCCAGCATTTT. Amino acids: CASSTRGYSNQPQHF.

CDR3 loop: CAISESGIELNTEAFF. CDR3 nucleotide sequence: TGTGCCATCAGTGAGTCCGGGATTGAGTTGAACACTGAAGCTTTCTTT. The V gene is TRBV10-3, the J gene TRBJ1-1; D is unresolved. The germline CDR1 and CDR2 sequences are ENHRY and SYGVKD. The V end was cut by 0 bases, the J end by 0 bases, with 11 bases between. The CDR3 runs to 16 residues.

This chain uses TRBV7-9 with TRBJ2-2, with a tentative D call TRBD1 (5 bases). The V gene lost 5 bases and the J gene lost 6 bases, with 10 bases spanning the gap. Germline V gene lookup returns CDR1 SEHNR and CDR2 FQNEAQ (reference sequence). The CDR3 runs 13 residues. CDR3 in amino acids: CASSPEGAGELFF. DNA of the CDR3: TGTGCCAGCAGCCCCGAAGGGGCCGGGGAGCTGTTTTTT.

Written as DNA, the CDR3 is TGTGCCAGCAGCCCCCAAGACAGGGGGCATCAGCCCCAGCATTTT. It is translated as CASSPQDRGHQPQHF. J is TRBJ1-5 and V is TRBV28, with 10 bases aligning to TRBD1. The V segment lost 6 bases and the J segment 5 bases; nucleotides outside the gene matches: 7. This CDR3 region has 15 residues. Germline CDR1 reads MDHEN; CDR2 reads SYDVKM.

J is TRBJ1-5 and V is TRBV6-1; a weak D match, TRBD1 (6 bases). CDR1 MNHNS and CDR2 SASEGT come from the germline V gene. This CDR3 contains 14 residues. V was trimmed by 3 bases and J by 7 bases, leaving 13 bases between them. DNA for the CDR3: TGTGCCAGCAGTGATTGGGGGGGCTGGCAGCCCCAGCATTTT. It encodes CASSDWGGWQPQHF.

The chain joins TRBV7-9 to TRBJ1-4, with TRBD1 identical over 9 bases. CDR1 and CDR2 (germline): SEHNR, FQNEAQ (reference sequence). The CDR3 spans 15 residues. With V trimmed by 5 bases and J by 4 bases, 5 bases remained unmatched. CDR3 nucleotide sequence: TGTGCCAGCAGCGGGCCGGGACAGGGTAATGAAAAACTGTTTTTT. It specifies CASSGPGQGNEKLFF.

This clone was recorded only once. The chain couples TRBV5-3 to TRBJ1-3; maybe TRBD1 (6 bases). TRBV5-3 is labeled an ORF, and its function is uncertain. This CDR3 contains 14 residues. V dropped 4 bases and J dropped 8 bases, with 16 bases sitting between them. The CDR3 loop is CARSGATGPDTIYF. The CDR3 nucleotides are TGTGCCAGAAGCGGGGCCACAGGGCCTGACACCATATATTTT.

The chain joins TRBV5-5 to TRBJ2-5, with TRBD2 identical over 9 bases. With 7 bases clipped from V and 5 bases from J, the junction kept 9 bases outside the gene matches. Germline assignment: CDR1 SGHKS and CDR2 YYEKEE (reference sequence). The CDR3 has 14 residues. CDR3 protein: CASRISGGGETQYF. For the CDR3, the DNA is TGTGCCAGCCGAATTAGCGGGGGTGGGGAGACCCAGTACTTC.

The chain links TRBV5-1 to TRBJ2-5, with TRBD1 identical over 8 bases. The germline V gene has CDR1 SGHRS and CDR2 YFSETQ. V lost 4 bases, J lost 5 bases, and 13 bases stayed unmatched. The CDR3 covers 16 residues. The CDR3 loop reads CASSAGTGQGTETQYF. The CDR3 DNA is TGCGCCAGCAGCGCAGGGACAGGCCAGGGAACGGAGACCCAGTACTTC.

The chain joins TRBV9 to TRBJ2-7; 7 bases match TRBD2. The CDR3 is 15 amino acids. Germline values: CDR1 SGDLS, CDR2 YYNGEE. After removal of 0 bases from V and 3 bases from J, the junction contained 6 bases not matched to a gene. In DNA form, the CDR3 reads TGTGCCAGCAGCGTAGGTCTAGCGGATAACTACGAGCAGTACTTC. This gives the protein CASSVGLADNYEQYF.

This chain connects TRBV14 to TRBJ2-5, with 9 bases that match TRBD2. Germline V gene sequence: CDR1 SGHDN, CDR2 FVKESK. Unmatched junction bases numbered 4, after V lost 3 bases and J lost 5 bases. The CDR3 is 14 amino acids. CDR3 in DNA: TGTGCCAGCAGCCAGCGCGGGGGGGCGGAGACCCAGTACTTC. Amino acids: CASSQRGGAETQYF.

DNA for the CDR3: TGTGCTAGTGGTTTGGTCGGAGAGCTCTCTGGAAACACCATATATTTT. It is translated as CASGLVGELSGNTIYF. This rearrangement joins TRBV12-5 to TRBJ1-3; unclear D gene. The germline CDR1 and CDR2 sequences are LGHNT and FRNRAP. V was cut by 0 bases and J by 0 bases, with 9 bases left in between. The CDR3 has 16 residues.

This chain uses TRBV14 with TRBJ2-5; 8 nucleotides agree with TRBD2. V gave up 1 base and J gave up 4 bases; unmatched junction bases: 5. Germline V gene lookup returns CDR1 SGHDN and CDR2 FVKESK. The CDR3 runs to 15 residues. The chain's CDR3 is CASSQVAGRGETQYF. The CDR3 DNA reads TGTGCCAGCAGCCAAGTAGCGGGGAGGGGAGAGACCCAGTACTTC.

The V gene is TRBV7-3, the J gene TRBJ1-2, with D maybe TRBD1 (6 bases). The CDR3 extends over 13 amino acids. V lost 1 base and J 6 bases, leaving 9 bases between the germline ends. The V gene's germline CDR1 is SGHTA and CDR2 FQGTGA. DNA for the CDR3: TGTGCCAGCAGCTTAAACAGGGAGCATGGCTACACCTTC. This sequence encodes CASSLNREHGYTF. The whole variable domain, remainder taken from reference TRBV7-3 and TRBJ1-2, is GAGVSQTPSNKVTEKGKYVELRCDPISGHTALYWYRQSLGQGPEFLIYFQGTGAADDSGLPNDRFFAVRPEGSVSTLKIQRTERGDSAVYLCASSLNREHGYTFGSGTRLTVV.

This clone was detected only once. The chain carries TRBV15 and TRBJ2-2; 10 bases fit TRBD2. Germline V lookup: CDR1 LNHNV, CDR2 YYDKDF (reference sequence). CDR3 length: 16 residues. With V trimmed by 1 base and J by 4 bases, 3 bases remained unmatched. CDR3 in DNA: TGTGCCACCAGCAGAGTTAGGACTAGCGGCACCGGGGAGCTGTTTTTT. It specifies CATSRVRTSGTGELFF.

The chain carries TRBV5-5 and TRBJ1-5; D is undetermined. The germline V gene has CDR1 SGHKS and CDR2 YYEKEE (reference sequence). Trimming took 1 base from V and 3 from J, leaving 8 bases between them. This CDR3 spans 14 amino acids. The CDR3: CASSLRLDNQPQHF. The CDR3 coding sequence is TGTGCCAGCAGCTTGCGTCTAGACAATCAGCCCCAGCATTTT.

This rearrangement joins TRBV3-1 (or the pseudogene TRBV3-2) to TRBJ1-4; 9 bases line up with TRBD1. This CDR3 is 15 amino acids long. With V trimmed by 5 bases and J by 5 bases, 6 bases remained unmatched. Per the germline V gene, CDR1 is LGHDT and CDR2 is YNNKEL (reference sequence). The CDR3 DNA reads as TGTGCCAGCAGCTTTGCCGGGACAGGGAATGAAAAACTGTTTTTT. Amino acids: CASSFAGTGNEKLFF.

The chain uses TRBV6-1 and TRBJ1-4; D call uncertain. Germline-derived CDR1 and CDR2 are MNHNS and SASEGT. V dropped 1 base and J dropped 1 base, with 4 bases sitting between them. The CDR3 is made up of 14 amino acids. CDR3 region: CASSEDRTNEKLFF. CDR3 nucleotide sequence: TGTGCCAGCAGTGAAGACAGAACTAATGAAAAACTGTTTTTT.

The rearrangement links TRBV3-1 (or the pseudogene TRBV3-2) to TRBJ2-7; 14 positions match TRBD2. The CDR3 totals 18 residues. The V and J ends lost 3 bases and 2 bases, in that order; junction bases with no gene match: 9. The germline CDR1 and CDR2 sequences are LGHDT and YNNKEL (reference sequence). The CDR3 here is CASSQTSGRAQSAYEQYF. CDR3 DNA sequence: TGTGCCAGCAGCCAGACTAGCGGGAGGGCCCAATCGGCCTACGAGCAGTACTTC.

The chain has TRBV5-1 and TRBJ2-2; weak D call: TRBD2 (5 bases). CDR3 length equals 15 residues. Germline V CDR1 and CDR2: SGHRS, YFSETQ. V lost 0 bases and J lost 9, with 15 bases in between. The CDR3 protein is CASSLGGREKRELFF. As DNA, the CDR3 is TGCGCCAGCAGCTTGGGAGGCCGGGAAAAAAGGGAGCTGTTTTTT.

The rearrangement links TRBV29-1 to TRBJ1-2, with D perhaps matching TRBD1 (5 bases). The CDR3 sequence is 17 residues long. Deletions cut 4 bases from V and 0 bases from J, with 21 bases between. Germline CDR1 is SQVTM and CDR2 is ANQGSEA. The CDR3 bases are TGCAGCGTTGCCCACTCCGAAAAACAGGTGTCTAACTATGGCTACACCTTC. It codes for CSVAHSEKQVSNYGYTF.

The DNA of the CDR3 is TGTGCCAGCAGCTTAAGGGGTCAGGGTACTGAAGCTTTCTTT. Translating it yields CASSLRGQGTEAFF. The chain joins TRBV7-3 to TRBJ1-1; a possible D gene is TRBD1 (5 bases). Trimming took 1 base from V and 5 from J, leaving 11 bases between them. This CDR3 comprises 14 residues. Germline CDR1 SGHTA, CDR2 FQGTGA.

The rearrangement links TRBV5-6 to TRBJ2-1; 11 bases are shared with TRBD1. Germline assignment: CDR1 SGHDT and CDR2 YYEEEE. V was clipped by 4 bases and J by 8 bases; unmatched bases: 14. The CDR3 runs to 17 residues. The CDR3 DNA reads as TGTGCCAGCAGCGGAGGGACAGGGGGAGCGGGGTTATATGAGCAGTTCTTC. Encoded protein: CASSGGTGGAGLYEQFF. Complete variable domain (other parts from reference TRBV5-6 and TRBJ2-1): DAGVTQSPTHLIKTRGQQVTLRCSPKSGHDTVSWYQQALGQGPQFIFQYYEEEERQRGNFPDRFSGHQFPNYSSELNVNALLLGDSALYLCASSGGTGGAGLYEQFFGPGTRLTVL.

This chain joins TRBV5-4 and TRBJ1-6, with 8 bases that match TRBD1. V lost 4 bases to trimming and J lost 5 bases; unmatched junction nucleotides: 5. CDR1 SGHNT and CDR2 YYREEE come from the germline V gene (reference sequence). The CDR3 extends over 15 amino acids. For the CDR3, the DNA is TGTGCCAGCAGCCTTGACAGGGGCAATAATTCACCCCTCCACTTT. Its protein is CASSLDRGNNSPLHF.

The chain links TRBV6-5 to TRBJ1-6; D gene ambiguous. V was clipped by 7 bases and J by 6 bases, with 10 bases between them. Germline V gene data show CDR1 as MNHEY and CDR2 as SVGAGI. The CDR3 has 13 residues. The CDR3 nucleotides read TGTGCCAGCACTGGCAGGTCTAATTCACCCCTCCACTTT. Its translation: CASTGRSNSPLHF.